Shown below are 17 T cell receptor beta chains from a single sample sequenced in a study of T cell responses to AZD1222 COVID-19 vaccine. Sequencing used immunoSEQ multiplex PCR; TCRdb keeps in-frame clones, though not all of them. The data show around 56,000 clones, about 90% seen once. Source: peripheral blood, taken 28 days after the second AZD1222 dose. The receptor source for this set is an adult who received the AZD1222 COVID-19 vaccine.

The chain has TRBV10-1 and TRBJ2-7; D possibly corresponds to TRBD1 (6 bases). The CDR3 totals 16 residues. Per the germline V gene, CDR1 is WNHNN and CDR2 is SYGVQD (reference sequence). Deletions cut 6 bases from V and 1 base from J, with 19 bases between. In nucleotides, the CDR3 is TGCGCCAGCAGAGAAGAAGGGCGACAGGCTTCCTACGAGCAGTACTTC. Translated, it gives CASREEGRQASYEQYF.

In its sample, this clone was seen once. The chain joins TRBV2 to TRBJ1-5; D remains unclear. The CDR3 consists of 14 residues. V lost 7 bases and J 0 bases, leaving 10 bases between the germline ends. Germline V gene lookup returns CDR1 SNHLY and CDR2 FYNNEI. Here the CDR3 reads CASTVDYSNQPQHF. CDR3 in DNA: TGTGCCAGCACCGTTGATTATAGCAATCAGCCCCAGCATTTT.

This chain links TRBV4-3 with TRBJ2-1; 11 bases align to TRBD2. V trimming: 0 bases; J trimming: 4 bases; junction bases outside the gene matches: 11. CDR1 and CDR2 from the germline V gene are LGHNA and YSLEER. The CDR3 is made up of 19 amino acids. The CDR3 DNA follows: TGCGCCAGCAGCCAAGATCTCACTAGCGGGAGCTCTTCGTACAATGAGCAGTTCTTC. Amino acid sequence: CASSQDLTSGSSSYNEQFF.

This rearrangement joins TRBV30 to TRBJ2-3; 9 nucleotides match TRBD2. CDR3 size: 13 residues. Germline V gene data show CDR1 as GTSNPN and CDR2 as SVGIG (reference sequence). The CDR3 DNA reads TGTGCTCGATTAGCGGGAGATACAGATACGCAGTATTTT. This codes for CARLAGDTDTQYF.

This chain links TRBV11-2 with TRBJ2-7, with D perhaps matching TRBD1 (5 bases). Trimming removed 2 bases from V and 2 bases from J, with 10 bases in between. This CDR3 is built from 14 residues. Germline CDR1 SGHAT, CDR2 FQNNGV. CDR3 in amino acids: CASSLTGEAYEQYF. The CDR3 DNA reads as TGTGCCAGCAGCTTAACAGGAGAGGCCTACGAGCAGTACTTC.

In DNA form, the CDR3 reads TGTGCCAGCTCCTCTCTCGGACAGGGCACAGATACGCAGTATTTT. Protein: CASSSLGQGTDTQYF. The chain couples TRBV18 to TRBJ2-3; TRBD1 aligns across 7 bases. This CDR3 is 15 amino acids long. The germline V gene has CDR1 KGHSH and CDR2 LQKENI. V gave up 6 bases and J gave up 1 base; unmatched junction bases: 7.

The chain carries TRBV3-1 (or the pseudogene TRBV3-2) and TRBJ2-1, with 7 positions matching TRBD2. This CDR3 has 17 residues. The germline CDR1 and CDR2 sequences are LGHDT and YNNKEL (reference sequence). V gave up 1 base and J gave up 7 bases; unmatched junction bases: 13. CDR3 DNA sequence: TGTGCCAGCAGCCAAGTCTATAGGAGCGGGGCCTCTAATGAGCAGTTCTTC. It is translated as CASSQVYRSGASNEQFF.

This chain links TRBV19 with TRBJ1-2; D might be TRBD1 (5 bases). The CDR3 sequence is 15 residues long. Looked up from germline, CDR1 is LNHDA and CDR2 is SQIVND (reference sequence). Trimming left V 5 bases short and J 2 bases short, with 15 bases between. CDR3 region: CASSPGTSLNYGYTF. The CDR3 nucleotides are TGTGCCAGTAGTCCTGGGACCTCACTAAACTATGGCTACACCTTC. The complete variable domain, with remaining parts taken from reference TRBV19 and TRBJ1-2, reads DGGITQSPKYLFRKEGQNVTLSCEQNLNHDAMYWYRQDPGQGLRLIYYSQIVNDFQKGDIAEGYSVSREKKESFPLTVTSAQKNPTAFYLCASSPGTSLNYGYTFGSGTRLTVV.

V is TRBV7-2 and J is TRBJ2-3, with TRBD2 as a possible D gene (5 bases). The CDR3 totals 16 residues. The germline gives CDR1 SGHTA, CDR2 FQGNSA. With 5 bases removed from V and 0 bases from J, the gap between germline ends came to 15 bases. The CDR3 spells CASSTQADTSTDTQYF. In DNA, the CDR3 is TGTGCCAGCAGCACACAAGCGGATACTAGCACAGATACGCAGTATTTT.

DNA of the CDR3: TGTGCCAGCAGCCAAGATGGGGCCTCCGGGCTCACTAGCGGGAGGGCCCTTTCCTACGAGCAGTACTTC. Translated: CASSQDGASGLTSGRALSYEQYF. The genes are TRBV4-2 and TRBJ2-7, with 13 bases aligning to TRBD2. The CDR3 covers 23 residues. Germline lookup yields CDR1 LGHNA and CDR2 YNFKEQ. V shed 0 bases, J shed 1 base, and the junction held 21 bases outside the gene matches.

CDR3 coding DNA: TGTGCCAGCGCAACACTGGGACTAGCGGAGATAAACACCGGGGAGCTGTTTTTT. Translating gives CASATLGLAEINTGELFF. The chain carries TRBV7-9 and TRBJ2-2; 11 bases are shared with TRBD2. From germline, CDR1 is SEHNR and CDR2 FQNEAQ (reference sequence). The trim removed 8 bases at V and 2 bases at J, leaving 13 bases unmatched. The CDR3 is made up of 18 amino acids.

The count of this clone is one. The chain recombines TRBV7-2 with TRBJ1-2; no firm D call. The CDR3 totals 16 residues. Germline V gene sequence: CDR1 SGHTA, CDR2 FQGNSA. Trimming pared 5 bases from V and 2 bases from J, leaving 18 bases between. CDR3 loop: CASSPWPKGRNYGYTF. CDR3 nucleotides: TGTGCCAGCAGCCCTTGGCCAAAAGGACGGAACTATGGCTACACCTTC.

V usage is TRBV11-1 and J usage is TRBJ1-1; 8 nucleotides align to TRBD1. J gave up 3 bases and V 4 bases, and 1 base lay outside the gene matches. Germline assignment: CDR1 SGHAT and CDR2 FQDESV (reference sequence). The CDR3 is made up of 13 amino acids. CDR3 amino acids: CASSSQGDTEAFF. CDR3 in DNA: TGTGCCAGCAGCTCACAGGGGGACACTGAAGCTTTCTTT. Looking up the rest from reference TRBV11-1 and TRBJ1-1 gives the full variable domain: EAEVAQSPRYKITEKSQAVAFWCDPISGHATLYWYRQILGQGPELLVQFQDESVVDDSQLPKDRFSAERLKGVDSTLKIQPAELGDSAMYLCASSSQGDTEAFFGQGTRLTVV.

This clone showed up just a few times. The CDR3 region is CASSEMTYNEQFF. The CDR3 DNA follows: TGTGCCAGCAGTGAAATGACTTACAATGAGCAGTTCTTC. The chain employs TRBV6-1 and TRBJ2-1, with D unresolved. The germline gives CDR1 MNHNS, CDR2 SASEGT. CDR3 size: 13 residues. Trimming stripped 2 bases from V and 4 bases from J, with 6 bases between.

This chain uses TRBV6-5 with TRBJ1-1; 7 nucleotides line up with TRBD1. J was trimmed by 1 base and V by 7 bases; bases with no gene match: 9. This CDR3 region has 15 residues. Per the germline V gene, CDR1 is MNHEY and CDR2 is SVGAGI. Here the CDR3 reads CASKGAYFENTEAFF. The CDR3 coding sequence is TGTGCCAGCAAGGGGGCTTATTTTGAGAACACTGAAGCTTTCTTT.

The rearrangement links TRBV6-5 to TRBJ2-2; maybe TRBD1 (7 bases). The CDR3 runs 13 residues. Germline values: CDR1 MNHEY, CDR2 SVGAGI. Trimming stripped 6 bases from V and 8 bases from J, with 13 bases between. The CDR3 loop is CASSDRDSGELFF. In nucleotides, the CDR3 is TGTGCCAGCAGCGACAGGGACTCAGGGGAGCTGTTTTTT.

Here the CDR3 reads CASSAGLALLGEQFF. DNA of the CDR3: TGTGCCAGCAGCGCGGGACTAGCGCTACTAGGGGAGCAGTTCTTC. V usage is TRBV14 and J usage is TRBJ2-1, with 10 positions matching TRBD2. V dropped 5 bases and J dropped 10; count of bases not matched to a gene: 11. CDR1 is SGHDN and CDR2 is FVKESK in the germline V gene. CDR3 length: 15 amino acids.